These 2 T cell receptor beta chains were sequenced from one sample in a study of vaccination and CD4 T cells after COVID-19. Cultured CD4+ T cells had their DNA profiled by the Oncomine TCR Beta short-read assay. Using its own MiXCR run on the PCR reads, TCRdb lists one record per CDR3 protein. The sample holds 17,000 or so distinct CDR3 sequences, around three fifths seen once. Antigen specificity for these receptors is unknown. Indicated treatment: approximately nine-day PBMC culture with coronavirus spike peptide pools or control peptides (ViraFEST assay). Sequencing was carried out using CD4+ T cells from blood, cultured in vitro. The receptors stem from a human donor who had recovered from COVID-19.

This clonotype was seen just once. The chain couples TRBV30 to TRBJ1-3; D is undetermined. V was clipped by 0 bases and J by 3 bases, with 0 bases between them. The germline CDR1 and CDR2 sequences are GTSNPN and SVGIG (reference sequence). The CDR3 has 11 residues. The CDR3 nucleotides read TGTGCCTGGAGTGTTGGAAACACCATATATTTT. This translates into CAWSVGNTIYF.

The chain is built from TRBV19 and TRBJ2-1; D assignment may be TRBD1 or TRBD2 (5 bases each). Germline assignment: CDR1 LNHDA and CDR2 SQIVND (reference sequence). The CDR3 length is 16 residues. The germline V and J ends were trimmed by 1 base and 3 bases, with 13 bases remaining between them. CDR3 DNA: TGTGCCAGTAGTATAGGAAGAGGGGAGAACTACAATGAGCAGTTCTTC. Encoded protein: CASSIGRGENYNEQFF.